These 10 T cell receptor beta chains were all obtained from the same sample, sequenced in a study of blood T cell repertoires in COVID-19. TCRdb's copy holds only in-frame clones and misses some; the assay was immunoSEQ multiplex PCR. The data show 85,000 to 130,000 clones, more than 85% seen once. The sample comprised peripheral blood. The receptors here all came from a man between 60 and 70 years old with acute or convalescent COVID-19.

J is TRBJ2-4 and V is TRBV29-1; a possible D gene is TRBD1 (5 bases). V lost 8 bases and J 0 bases, leaving 23 bases between the germline ends. The germline V gene has CDR1 SQVTM and CDR2 ANQGSEA. This CDR3 spans 17 amino acids. The CDR3 reads CSFPRVSTFLAKNIQYF. CDR3 DNA sequence: TGCAGCTTTCCCAGGGTGAGCACCTTCCTAGCCAAAAACATTCAGTACTTC.

The chain couples TRBV18 to TRBJ1-6; D is possibly TRBD1 (6 bases). The V end was cut by 6 bases, the J end by 1 base, with 13 bases between. The CDR3 is 16 residues long. The germline V gene has CDR1 KGHSH and CDR2 LQKENI. The CDR3 bases are TGTGCCAGCTCGCCCAGGGGCGCGTCCTATAATTCACCCCTCCACTTT. It is translated as CASSPRGASYNSPLHF.

The rearrangement links TRBV6-2 or TRBV6-3 to TRBJ2-1, with D possibly being TRBD2 (6 bases). There are 15 residues in the CDR3. Per the germline V gene, CDR1 is MNHEY and CDR2 is SVGEGT. Trimming took 5 bases from V and 5 from J, leaving 16 bases between them. For the CDR3, the DNA is TGTGCCAGCAGTCCCCAAGGCGGGATTAACAATGAGCAGTTCTTC. This gives the protein CASSPQGGINNEQFF.

V is TRBV5-1 and J is TRBJ1-2; TRBD1 matches 10 bases. The CDR3 spans 17 residues. V shed 2 bases and J 7 bases; nucleotides not matched to a gene: 14. Germline-derived CDR1 and CDR2 are SGHRS and YFSETQ. CDR3 loop: CASSFRGTGERRRGYTF. CDR3 bases: TGCGCCAGCAGCTTTAGGGGGACAGGGGAAAGAAGACGTGGCTACACCTTC.

This clone was picked up one time. The chain uses TRBV27 and TRBJ2-3; 8 nucleotides line up with TRBD2. Germline trimming cut 6 bases from V and 4 bases from J; bases unmatched to any gene: 6. This CDR3 contains 14 residues. Germline loops: CDR1 MNHEY, CDR2 SMNVEV (reference sequence). The CDR3 nucleotides read TGTGCCAGCAGGCGGGGGGCAATTTCAGATACGCAGTATTTT. This codes for CASRRGAISDTQYF.

The V gene is TRBV2, the J gene TRBJ2-7, with 11 positions matching TRBD2. CDR3 length: 15 amino acids. Per germline, CDR1 SNHLY and CDR2 FYNNEI. The J segment lost 2 bases and the V segment lost 6 bases, leaving 6 bases of the junction unmatched. CDR3 residues: CASRPGTSGTYEQYF. The DNA for the CDR3 is TGTGCCAGCAGGCCCGGGACTAGCGGTACCTACGAGCAGTACTTC.

This rearrangement joins TRBV2 to TRBJ2-1; 7 bases line up with TRBD2. The CDR3 covers 19 residues. V lost 6 bases and J lost 0; bases outside the gene matches: 17. CDR1 is SNHLY, CDR2 FYNNEI, per germline. Written as DNA, the CDR3 is TGTGCCAGCAGCCTTCACAAACTAGCGCTTCCGAGCTCCTACAATGAGCAGTTCTTC. Amino acids: CASSLHKLALPSSYNEQFF.

The V call is TRBV3-1 (or the pseudogene TRBV3-2), the J call TRBJ1-2; D possibly corresponds to TRBD1 (5 bases). Germline V gene data show CDR1 as LGHDT and CDR2 as YNNKEL (reference sequence). V lost 8 bases, J lost 4 bases, and 14 bases lay in between. This CDR3 contains 13 residues. This chain's CDR3 is CASRPPGGYGYTF. The CDR3 DNA is TGTGCCAGCCGCCCCCCGGGGGGCTATGGCTACACCTTC.

CDR3 loop: CASSVTSGTDTQYF. The CDR3, as DNA: TGTGCCAGCAGCGTGACTAGCGGCACAGATACGCAGTATTTT. The J gene is TRBJ2-3, the V gene TRBV6-4; TRBD2 matches 8 bases. This CDR3 region has 14 residues. The V gene end was trimmed by 6 bases and the J gene end by 1 base; junction bases not matched to a gene: 3. Germline CDR1 reads MRHNA; CDR2 reads SNTAGT.

The chain uses TRBV28 and TRBJ2-1, with 7 nucleotides matching TRBD1. The CDR3 length is 13 residues. V trimming: 6 bases; J trimming: 8 bases; junction bases outside the gene matches: 7. Germline-derived CDR1 and CDR2 are MDHEN and SYDVKM. The CDR3 nucleotides are TGTGCCAGCAGGACAGGGACCCCTCATGAGCAGTTCTTC. This encodes CASRTGTPHEQFF.